This T cell receptor (beta chain) emerged from a study of cytomegalovirus exposure and HLA in healthy donors (dated by TCRdb to the late 2010s). With regard to the full study: In an earlier analysis of approximately 500 of the donors, around 290 Gb of sequence data and some 120 million unique TCR beta sequences from about 179 million T cells were reported. In a later analysis, previously published TCR beta repertoires from roughly 710 donors were re-analyzed and high-resolution HLA genotyping was added so that TCR occurrence patterns could be studied. In an earlier analysis of over 550 of the donors, high-throughput TCR beta sequencing was used to judge whether each TCR beta V gene segment behaved as functional or pseudogenic. Of the 300 to 450 genotyped donors, approximately 80% were placed in the genetic ancestry cluster associated with self-reported Caucasian donors. In a later genetic analysis, genome-wide SNP genotypes for about 65% of the roughly 700 donors were used, and that subset was treated as a discovery cohort. Every discovery cohort repertoire had been produced on one sequencing platform. The study used immunosequencing to profile the T cell repertoires of under 700 subjects and linked those repertoires to cytomegalovirus serostatus. Class I and class II HLA loci were covered by the typing at four-digit resolution. Donor age, sex, ethnicity and CMV serostatus were compiled together with the repertoire data. Rather than using new phenotypic data, the later analysis identified candidate immune exposures from TCR beta sequences and from how often those sequences occurred across donors. A separate validation cohort of roughly 130 different subjects was used in addition to the 666-subject first cohort. An early release that covered some 630 HLA-typed donors contained about 290 gigabases of sequencing data and 85 million to 100 million unique TCR sequences. Four to six DR-DQ haplotypes were handled as single units for association and clustering, since linkage in the cohort was strong. Among about 390 genotyped donors of the cohort, an average of around 240,000 unique TCR beta nucleotide sequences were sequenced per donor, about a sixth of them non-productive. To predict cytomegalovirus infection status, the study brought together high-throughput TCR immunosequencing, statistical association of individual TCRs with disease status, and machine learning. The study was designed to test whether signatures of past pathogen exposure could be identified by cataloging public T cell receptors. Typing coverage varied by locus: roughly 629-630 donors for A, B, C, DRB1 and DQB1; roughly 520 for DQA1; more than 600 for DPA1; approximately 490 for DPB1.

The research as a whole found: The authors suggested that the approach could potentially be generalized to other disease states and immunological phenotypes. Because the 87-base-pair reads could not distinguish some IMGT-functional V segments, including TRBV6-2 and TRBV6-3, those segments were excluded. A cluster of highly shared sequence variants was judged likely to be a technical artifact of the sequencing pipeline. Compared with the approximately 700-donor mean, donors in an Asian-associated ancestry cluster had fewer N-insertions in productive TCRs, according to a later genetic analysis. Because counts were too low, about 15 rarely observed V segments, including chromosome 9 orphons, were left out of the earlier analysis of about 620 of the donors. Most TCR sequences were seen in very few donors, while some public TCRs were found in many individuals. For the cohort, immune exposure information was limited to CMV serostatus. The study listed 164 TCR beta chains as associated with cytomegalovirus. Presence/absence analyses assumed roughly uniform sequencing depth across donors, an assumption that may not hold. Linkage disequilibrium might explain the correlated functional status among segregating V segments, but an unknown experimental factor could not be ruled out. In a later analysis, HLA-associated TCR beta chains showed more clonal expansion and lower generation probabilities than non-associated chains that were equally common. A few of the identified cytomegalovirus-associated TCR beta chains were confirmed in vitro to be specific for cytomegalovirus antigens. When HLA alleles, especially DR and DQ, strongly co-occurred, TCR associations were difficult to assign to individual alleles. Most CMV-associated TCR beta chains appeared to be HLA-restricted in a later analysis, and the HLA associations seemed to be driven largely by CMV exposure. Several of the top co-occurrence clusters appeared to be linked to parvovirus B19, influenza, CMV and Epstein-Barr virus, according to a later analysis. A further reported finding was that TCR beta sequences accurately predicted the HLA-A and HLA-B alleles for most subjects in the first cohort. In a later genetic analysis, a missense DCLRE1C variant was associated with V-gene and J-gene trimming of TCR beta chains, and the association was replicated in an independent cohort. Because some donors lacked HLA typing at each locus, the association tests relied only on the typed subset. In a later analysis, around 17,000 TCR beta sequences were associated with specific HLA alleles at a false discovery rate of 0.05. The classifier was reported to diagnose cytomegalovirus status with high specificity and sensitivity in both the original cohort and the validation cohort. Only TCR beta chains were sequenced in this cohort, and the absence of alpha or paired-chain data limited detectable features. In a later analysis, the rate of TCR association differed among HLA loci, with DRB1 alleles having the most associated TCRs and HLA-C alleles having the fewest. In an earlier analysis of approximately 590 of the donors, most TCR beta V segments were observed in productive rearrangements about 90% or about 30% of the time, broadly matching IMGT annotations.

Based on the germline V gene (reference sequence), the CDR1 and CDR2 sequences are MNHNY and SVGAGI. Ends trimmed: V by 5 bases, J by 3 bases; bases unmatched to a gene: 7. The CDR3 covers 16 residues, taking in both the cysteine and the phenylalanine. Only CDR3 DNA remains: 48 bases, in frame from the first base. Library preparation was by the immunoSEQ multiplex PCR assay. The multiplex PCR relied on a mix of 60 forward primers for TCR Vbeta segments and 13 reverse primers for TCR Jbeta segments. The CDR3 region of rearranged TCR beta genes was amplified from genomic DNA with a multiplex PCR assay. On the Illumina HiSeq System, the amplified TCR beta libraries were sequenced as 87-base-pair reads. As for how the authors treated the data: A later analysis counted tens of millions of unique TCR beta chains across the 650 to 800 repertoires, and around 9.9 million of these chains were shared by at least two donors. Raw reads were error-corrected and collapsed into unique sequences with a nearest-neighbor algorithm that merged closely related sequences to remove PCR and sequencing errors. Alignment of CDR3 sequences to IMGT reference sequences was used to assign V, D and J gene segments. Each retained sequence needed at least a six-nucleotide match to both a V gene segment and a J gene segment. A rearrangement was called productive if the CDR3 had no stop codons and remained in frame with V and J, and every other rearrangement was called non-productive. CDR3 was defined by IMGT convention, running from the second conserved V-encoded cysteine to the conserved J-encoded phenylalanine. The earlier analysis of about 590 of the donors excluded sequences that lacked an unambiguous match to a single V gene segment. An earlier analysis of fewer than 750 of the donors called V segments functional above 56.7% productive rearrangements and segregating when the between-donor standard deviation exceeded 5%. A statistical classification framework was developed to diagnose cytomegalovirus status using the catalog of TCR beta chain sequences. A later analysis assigned V and J genes by comparing TCR nucleotide sequences with IMGT/GENE-DB human TR gene sequences. The TCRdist pipeline was used in a later analysis to assign CDR3 sequences and most-parsimonious VDJ recombination scenarios. In a later analysis, every TCR beta chain was defined by the combination of its CDR3 amino acid sequence and its V-gene family, and reads without a unique V-gene family were dropped. To address suspected cross-contamination and a sequencing artifact, a later analysis removed 592 highly shared, low-generation-probability nucleotide sequences. A later analysis calculated a clonal expansion index for each public chain from normalized within-repertoire ranks of inferred template counts. Generation probabilities in a later analysis came from a VDJ recombination model fitted to out-of-frame rearrangements, and those results were checked against IGoR. In a later analysis, hypergeometric tests were used to score TCR-TCR, TCR-HLA and TCR-CMV co-occurrence, with a repertoire-size bias correction applied to TCR pairs. A later analysis estimated false discovery rates by permuting HLA or CMV assignments 20 times. A later analysis grouped co-occurring TCRs with DBSCAN, adding TCRdist sequence similarity when clustering within HLA-allele-positive subsets. Co-occurrence clustering excluded repertoires with fewer than 30,000 or more than 120,000 public chains, plus five with anomalous nucleotide sharing. Not all clones reach the TCRdb copy of this immuneACCESS table, which keeps in-frame sequences only. Checked studies attribute under half of the gap to unresolved V genes and leave the rest unexplained. V and J calls plus clone size are reproduced from that table; the DNA served to infer D and trimming. The table for this sample shows 130,000 to 150,000 clones. Roughly 2.6% of the sample comes from the top ten.

The cohort comprised some 730 healthy bone marrow donors. Cohort members were all nominally healthy when sampled, although unrecorded immune exposures were likely present. The donor was CMV seronegative and was included in the group of around 320 seronegative cohort members. A peripheral blood sample was provided by each donor, and peripheral blood mononuclear cells were used for TCR beta sequencing. The Qiagen DNeasy Blood Extraction Kit was used to extract genomic DNA from the blood cell samples. Concerning this clone itself: Its binding antigen is unknown.

This sequence uses TRBV6-6 and TRBJ2-3, and 11 junction bases match TRBD2. Sequences were obtained from PBMCs. The receptor was isolated from a man aged 40-50 years in good health and CMV-seronegative. This receptor carries the CDR3 CASSTLAGGPTDTQYF. Read as DNA, the sequence is TGTGCCAGCAGTACCTTAGCGGGGGGGCCAACAGATACGCAGTATTTT.